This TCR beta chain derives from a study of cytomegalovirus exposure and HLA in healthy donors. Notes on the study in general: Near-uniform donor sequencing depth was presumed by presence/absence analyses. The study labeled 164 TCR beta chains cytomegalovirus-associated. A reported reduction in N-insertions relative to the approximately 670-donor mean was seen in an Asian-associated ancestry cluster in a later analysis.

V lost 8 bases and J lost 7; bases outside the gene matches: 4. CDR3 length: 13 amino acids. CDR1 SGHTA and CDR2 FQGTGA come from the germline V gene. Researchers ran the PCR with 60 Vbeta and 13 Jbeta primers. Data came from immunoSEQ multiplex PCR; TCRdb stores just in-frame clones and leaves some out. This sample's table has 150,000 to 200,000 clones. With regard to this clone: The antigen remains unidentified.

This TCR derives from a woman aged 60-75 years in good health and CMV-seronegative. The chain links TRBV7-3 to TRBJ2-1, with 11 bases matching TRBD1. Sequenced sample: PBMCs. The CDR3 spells CASSDRGRNEQFF. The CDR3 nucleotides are TGTGCCAGCTCGGACAGGGGGCGAAATGAGCAGTTCTTC. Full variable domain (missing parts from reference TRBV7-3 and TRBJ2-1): GAGVSQTPSNKVTEKGKYVELRCDPISGHTALYWYRQSLGQGPEFLIYFQGTGAADDSGLPNDRFFAVRPEGSVSTLKIQRTERGDSAVYLCASSDRGRNEQFFGPGTRLTVL.